This T cell receptor (beta chain) was recovered during a study of cytomegalovirus exposure and HLA in healthy donors. Worth noting for this clone: The antigen remains unidentified.

Findings of the study overall: In a later analysis, first-cohort TCR clusters were found to tend to co-occur in the 130 or so validation repertoires. In vitro, a few CMV-associated chains proved specific for CMV antigens. The investigators catalogued 164 TCR beta chains as cytomegalovirus-associated.

Generated by immunoSEQ multiplex PCR, the TCRdb table keeps only in-frame clones and is missing some. The repertoire includes some 230,000 clones, around 90% of them detected once, and roughly 1% sits in the top ten. Sequenced material: PBMCs. This sequence was found in a woman under 30 in good health and CMV-seronegative.

The CDR3 loop is CASSEVGVAGAEQFF. In nucleotides, the CDR3 is TGTGCCAGCAGCGAGGTGGGAGTAGCGGGAGCTGAGCAGTTCTTC. This sequence joins TRBV9 and TRBJ2-1; 9 positions match TRBD2. V lost 3 bases, J lost 9 bases, and 10 bases stayed unmatched. There are 15 residues in the CDR3. Looked up from germline, CDR1 is SGDLS and CDR2 is YYNGEE.